This T cell receptor (beta chain) appears in the sequencing data of a study of post-analysis software for immune sequencing data. The overall study: Patients had relapsing-remitting, secondary progressive or progressive-relapsing multiple sclerosis; some lacked subtype.

Unique-molecular-identifier-tagged TCR beta cDNA libraries were used. Roughly 0.5 million cDNA molecules were obtained from about 0.98 to 11 million T cells. Each CDR3 protein gets one entry after TCRdb re-called the PCR reads with MiXCR. The profile covers some 800,000 distinct CDR3 sequences, with about half appearing a single time and roughly 5% taken by the ten largest. Overall study results and limits: In patients, about five TRBV segments were more frequent than in controls, with TRBV5-6, TRBV5-1 and TRBV20-1 among them.

The CDR3 spans 18 residues. CDR1 MNHNS and CDR2 SASEGT come from the germline V gene. V was pared by 6 bases and J by 4 bases, with 18 bases of the junction left unmatched. As concerns this clonotype: The antigen is unknown.

Sequenced sample: blood. The genes are TRBV6-1 and TRBJ2-1; 7 positions agree with TRBD2. The receptor was derived from a girl aged 5-17 years with multiple sclerosis. CDR3 bases: TGTGCCAGCAGCCAAACGGATGAGGCTAGCGGCCTATACAATGAGCAGTTCTTC. Translating it yields CASSQTDEASGLYNEQFF.